This T cell receptor beta chain came from a study of OX40 agonist ivuxolimab in advanced cancers. On the study more broadly: Cancers in dose escalation were hepatocellular, melanoma, renal cell and head and neck.

The study sampled blood at baseline, cycle 4 day 1, and cycle 7 day 1. Sequencing used immunoSEQ multiplex PCR; TCRdb keeps in-frame clones, though not all of them. The sample includes roughly 79,000 clones, under 85% of them seen just once. The material was CD4+ or CD8+ T cells sorted from blood, obtained in a trial of the OX40 agonist ivuxolimab. This receptor was obtained from an adult with an advanced solid tumor such as melanoma, head and neck, liver or kidney cancer.

CDR3 loop: CASSSPQDTQYF. CDR3 nucleotide sequence: TGCGCCAGCAGCTCTCCCCAAGATACGCAGTATTTT. The rearrangement links TRBV5-1 to TRBJ2-3; D ambiguous. Germline values: CDR1 SGHRS, CDR2 YFSETQ. Between the trimmed V and J ends, which lost 3 bases and 5 bases, there was a span of 7 bases. This CDR3 comprises 12 residues. Combining the CDR3 with reference TRBV5-1 and TRBJ2-3 gives the whole variable domain KAGVTQTPRYLIKTRGQQVTLSCSPISGHRSVSWYQQTPGQGLQFLFEYFSETQRNKGNFPGRFSGRQFSNSRSEMNVSTLELGDSALYLCASSSPQDTQYFGPGTRLTVL.